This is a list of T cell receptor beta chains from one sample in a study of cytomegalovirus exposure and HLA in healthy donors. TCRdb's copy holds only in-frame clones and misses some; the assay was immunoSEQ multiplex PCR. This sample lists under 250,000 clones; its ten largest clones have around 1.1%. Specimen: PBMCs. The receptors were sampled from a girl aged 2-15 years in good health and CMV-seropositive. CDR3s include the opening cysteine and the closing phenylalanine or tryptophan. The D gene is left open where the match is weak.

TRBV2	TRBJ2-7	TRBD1	CASSVTGGYEQYF	TGTGCCAGCAGTGTGACAGGGGGCTACGAGCAGTACTTC
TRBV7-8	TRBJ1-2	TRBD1	CASSLISLRDSNYGYTF	TGTGCCAGCAGCTTAATCTCGTTGCGGGACAGTAACTATGGCTACACCTTC
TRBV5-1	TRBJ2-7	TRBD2	CASSLATSGSGGSYEQYF	TGCGCCAGCAGCTTGGCGACTAGCGGGAGTGGAGGATCCTACGAGCAGTACTTC
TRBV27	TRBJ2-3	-	CASSFYPDTQYF	TGTGCCAGCAGTTTCTACCCAGATACGCAGTATTTT
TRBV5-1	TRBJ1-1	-	CASSEQGFDTEAFF	TGCGCCAGCAGCGAGCAGGGGTTCGACACTGAAGCTTTCTTT
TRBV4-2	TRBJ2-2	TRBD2	CASSFVAGGSTGELFF	TGTGCCAGCAGCTTCGTAGCGGGAGGCAGCACCGGGGAGCTGTTTTTT
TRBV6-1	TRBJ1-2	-	CASRAGYGYTF	TGTGCCAGCAGAGCAGGGTATGGCTACACCTTC
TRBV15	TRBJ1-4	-	CATSRVGGVNEKLFF	TGTGCCACCAGTAGGGTGGGAGGAGTTAATGAAAAACTGTTTTTT
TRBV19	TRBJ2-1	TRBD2	CASGTSGSGMGEQFF	TGTGCCAGTGGGACTAGCGGGAGCGGGATGGGTGAGCAGTTCTTC
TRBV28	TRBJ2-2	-	CASSPGGTGELFF	TGTGCCAGCAGTCCCGGAGGGACCGGGGAGCTGTTTTTT
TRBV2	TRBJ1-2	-	CASSYRENYGYTF	TGTGCCAGCAGTTACAGGGAGAACTATGGCTACACCTTC
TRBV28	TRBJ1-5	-	CASRFPRMTGLANQPQHF	TGTGCCAGCAGATTCCCCAGGATGACAGGTCTTGCCAATCAGCCCCAGCATTTT
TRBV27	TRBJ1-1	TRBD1	CASSEQGSTEAFF	TGTGCCAGCAGTGAACAGGGGAGCACTGAAGCTTTCTTT
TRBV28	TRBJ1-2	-	CASSLSEVYGYTF	TGTGCCAGCAGTTTGTCGGAGGTCTATGGCTACACCTTC
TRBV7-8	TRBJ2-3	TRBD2	CASSHKATGTRLDDTQYF	TGTGCCAGCAGCCACAAAGCCACCGGGACTAGACTTGATGATACGCAGTATTTT
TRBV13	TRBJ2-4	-	CASTTNRGLAKNIQYF	TGTGCCAGCACCACCAATCGGGGTTTAGCCAAAAACATTCAGTACTTC
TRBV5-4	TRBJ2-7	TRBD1	CASSETPGQGGYEQYF	TGTGCCAGCAGCGAGACCCCGGGACAGGGGGGGTACGAGCAGTACTTC
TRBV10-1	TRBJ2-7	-	CASSDSRKYYEQYF	TGCGCCAGCAGTGATAGCCGGAAATACTACGAGCAGTACTTC
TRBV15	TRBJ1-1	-	CATSRNRDYTEAFF	TGTGCCACCAGCCGCAACCGGGACTACACTGAAGCTTTCTTT
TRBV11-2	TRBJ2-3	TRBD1	CASSLGTGVADTQYF	TGTGCCAGCAGCTTAGGGACAGGGGTTGCGGATACGCAGTATTTT
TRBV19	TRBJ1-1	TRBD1	CASSKSPTGGNTEAFF	TGTGCCAGTAGTAAATCCCCTACAGGGGGGAACACTGAAGCTTTCTTT
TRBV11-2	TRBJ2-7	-	CASTPLGMAGKTYEQYF	TGTGCCAGCACCCCGCTGGGGATGGCCGGGAAAACCTACGAGCAGTACTTC
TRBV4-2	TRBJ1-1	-	CASSQDHFRGGNTEAFF	TGTGCCAGCAGCCAAGATCATTTCAGGGGCGGAAACACTGAAGCTTTCTTT
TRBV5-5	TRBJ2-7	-	CASSLANRGSDEQYF	TGTGCCAGCAGCTTGGCGAATAGGGGGAGCGACGAGCAGTACTTC
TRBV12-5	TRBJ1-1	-	CASGSNPGEAFF	TGTGCTAGTGGTTCAAACCCGGGTGAAGCTTTCTTT
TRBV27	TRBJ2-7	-	CASSLSWVESYEQYF	TGTGCCAGCAGTTTATCGTGGGTGGAGTCCTACGAGCAGTACTTC
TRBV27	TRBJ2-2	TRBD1	CASSLSTGVGELFF	TGTGCCAGCAGTTTATCTACAGGGGTGGGGGAGCTGTTTTTT
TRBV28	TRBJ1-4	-	CASSLSDSWKLFF	TGTGCCAGCAGTTTATCGGACAGTTGGAAACTGTTTTTT
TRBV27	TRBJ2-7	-	CASSLVAGSDEQYF	TGTGCCAGCAGTTTAGTGGCAGGGTCGGACGAGCAGTACTTC
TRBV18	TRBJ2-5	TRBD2	CASSPAAGGETQYF	TGTGCCAGCTCACCGGCAGCGGGGGGAGAGACCCAGTACTTC
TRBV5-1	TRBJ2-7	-	CASSLRQGYEQYF	TGCGCCAGCAGCTTGAGGCAGGGCTACGAGCAGTACTTC
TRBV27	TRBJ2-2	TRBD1	CASRTGDTGELFF	TGTGCCAGCAGGACAGGGGACACCGGGGAGCTGTTTTTT
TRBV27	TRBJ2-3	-	CASSRPQGTDTQYF	TGTGCCAGCAGCCGCCCACAGGGCACAGATACGCAGTATTTT
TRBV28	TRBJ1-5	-	CASSPDSRRKSNQPQHF	TGTGCCAGCAGTCCAGACTCGCGACGGAAAAGCAATCAGCCCCAGCATTTT
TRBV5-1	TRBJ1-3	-	CASSPPDRSGNTIYF	TGCGCCAGCAGCCCTCCAGATCGCTCTGGAAACACCATATATTTT
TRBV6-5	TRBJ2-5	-	CASKSGGEPVETQYF	TGTGCCAGCAAATCCGGAGGAGAGCCTGTGGAGACCCAGTACTTC
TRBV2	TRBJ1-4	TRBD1	CASTRDRLAEKLFF	TGTGCCAGCACCCGGGACAGACTGGCGGAAAAACTGTTTTTT
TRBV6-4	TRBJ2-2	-	CASSGSGNTGELFF	TGTGCCAGCAGTGGAAGCGGGAACACCGGGGAGCTGTTTTTT
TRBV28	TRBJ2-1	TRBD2	CASSSTGLAGEQFF	TGTGCCAGCAGTTCCACTGGACTAGCGGGCGAGCAGTTCTTC
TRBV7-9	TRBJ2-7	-	CASSFDRNYEQYF	TGTGCCAGCAGCTTTGACAGAAACTACGAGCAGTACTTC
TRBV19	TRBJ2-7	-	CASSMVVTGRQPYEQYF	TGTGCCAGTAGTATGGTTGTGACAGGCAGACAACCCTACGAGCAGTACTTC